The 12 T cell receptor beta chains below all came from one sample that was sequenced in a study of T cell clones after liver transplantation. TCRdb's table, derived via immunoSEQ multiplex PCR, lists solely in-frame clones and lacks some. This sample yields just over 80,000 clones, of which around four fifths are seen a single time; approximately 0.45% belongs to the top ten. The specimen was CD4+ T cells from blood, collected roughly 3.5 years after liver transplant. These TCRs come from a human patient who received a liver transplant. Some T cells may be provided by the graft donor.

Regarding this clone: A read error may account for a junction end that differs from germline. Other DNA sequences within the sample encode an identical CDR3. V is TRBV5-6 and J is TRBJ1-2, with D tentatively TRBD1 (5 bases). Germline V lookup: CDR1 SGHDT, CDR2 YYEEEE. This CDR3 has 15 residues. The CDR3 DNA is TGTGCCAGCAGCCTCCTGGACGGGGACTTATATGGCTACACCTTT. Amino acid sequence: CASSLLDGDLYGYTF.

The genes are TRBV5-1 and TRBJ2-1; 12 nucleotides match TRBD2. The junction had 11 bases not matched to a gene; V was cut back by 7 bases and J by 9 bases. The CDR3 spans 15 residues. The V gene's germline CDR1 is SGHRS and CDR2 YFSETQ. The CDR3 DNA sequence: TGCGCCAGCGCCGAGGGACTAGCGGGTGGGAGTGAGCAGTTCTTC. Its translation: CASAEGLAGGSEQFF.

J is TRBJ1-5 and V is TRBV5-1; weak D call: TRBD1 (5 bases). V gave up 0 bases and J gave up 0 bases, with 10 bases separating them. Germline V CDR1 and CDR2: SGHRS, YFSETQ. The CDR3 spans 16 residues. The CDR3 region has the DNA TGCGCCAGCAGCTTGGCCGGGGGAGGTAGCAATCAGCCCCAGCATTTT. Encoded protein: CASSLAGGGSNQPQHF.

The rearrangement links TRBV7-8 to TRBJ1-5, with no clear D. V was clipped by 1 base and J by 6 bases, with 19 bases between them. This CDR3 has 17 residues. CDR1 SGHVS and CDR2 FQNEAQ come from the germline V gene. In DNA, the CDR3 is TGTGCCAGCAGCTTAGACAGTTCTCAATCCCTCCGTCAGCCCCAGCATTTT. This codes for CASSLDSSQSLRQPQHF.

This chain uses TRBV7-2 with TRBJ1-1; no clear D. CDR3 size: 15 residues. Germline V gene data show CDR1 as SGHTA and CDR2 as FQGNSA. V lost 5 bases and J lost 2, with 15 bases in between. CDR3 DNA: TGTGCCAGCAGCCCCCACCTCACGTCCAACACTGAAGCTTTCTTT. Protein: CASSPHLTSNTEAFF.

This rearrangement joins TRBV10-1 to TRBJ2-2, with a tentative D call TRBD1 (6 bases). V lost 8 bases and J lost 1, with 8 bases in between. CDR3 length: 13 amino acids. Germline V lookup: CDR1 WNHNN, CDR2 SYGVQD (reference sequence). The CDR3 bases are TGCGCCAGCCAGACAGGGAACACCGGGGAGCTGTTTTTT. Translating gives CASQTGNTGELFF.

This sequence joins TRBV5-6 and TRBJ1-2; TRBD1 agrees at 9 bases. The CDR3 spans 13 residues. Germline CDR1 SGHDT, CDR2 YYEEEE. The J segment lost 5 bases and the V segment lost 2 bases, leaving 1 base of the junction unmatched. In DNA form, the CDR3 reads TGTGCCAGCAGCTTTGACAGGGGGTATGGCTACACCTTC. Its protein product is CASSFDRGYGYTF.

Here the CDR3 reads CASSGTFGTEAFF. In DNA form, the CDR3 reads TGCGCCAGCAGTGGGACTTTCGGCACTGAAGCTTTCTTT. This rearrangement joins TRBV10-1 to TRBJ1-1, with unresolved D. Germline values: CDR1 WNHNN, CDR2 SYGVQD (reference sequence). V lost 4 bases and J lost 4, with 10 bases in between. The CDR3 totals 13 residues.

The genes are TRBV28 and TRBJ1-2; D is unresolved. This CDR3 is 17 amino acids long. The V end was cut by 4 bases, the J end by 4 bases, with 22 bases between. In germline, CDR1 is MDHEN, CDR2 SYDVKM. The CDR3 is CASSSPPGFAQLYGYTF. The DNA of the CDR3 is TGTGCCAGCAGTTCCCCCCCCGGGTTTGCGCAGCTCTATGGCTACACCTTC.

J is TRBJ2-1 and V is TRBV25-1; D is perhaps TRBD2 (6 bases). CDR3 length equals 16 residues. Germline CDR1 is MGHDK and CDR2 is SYGVNS. V shed 5 bases and J shed 3 bases, with 17 bases lying between them. The CDR3 reads CASSLSSGTVYNEQFF. The CDR3 DNA reads as TGTGCCAGCAGTCTCTCATCCGGGACTGTCTACAATGAGCAGTTCTTC.

The chain joins TRBV7-9 to TRBJ2-7; D possibly matches TRBD1 or TRBD2 (6 bases each). V was trimmed by 5 bases and J by 0 bases, leaving 20 bases between them. This CDR3 spans 17 amino acids. Germline CDR1 reads SEHNR; CDR2 reads FQNEAQ (reference sequence). CDR3 bases: TGTGCCAGCAGCCTCTTTGGGGGGCAAGGTCGCTCCTACGAGCAGTACTTC. Translating it yields CASSLFGGQGRSYEQYF.

This clone was recorded only once. The gene calls are TRBV7-9 and TRBJ2-1, with TRBD2 identical over 11 bases. V lost 3 bases and J lost 8; bases outside the gene matches: 6. The germline V gene has CDR1 SEHNR and CDR2 FQNEAQ (reference sequence). This CDR3 is built from 15 residues. CDR3 in amino acids: CASSFDSGRVYEQFF. The CDR3, as DNA: TGTGCCAGCAGCTTCGATAGCGGGAGGGTCTATGAGCAGTTCTTC.